This T cell receptor (beta chain) appears in the sequencing data of a study of T cell responses to AZD1222 COVID-19 vaccine (dated by TCRdb to the early 2020s). Broadly, across the study: TCR sequencing covered over 230 trial participants: 207 given two doses of AZD1222 and around 25 given two doses of MenACWY control vaccine. Enrollment into the trials was organized by age into subgroups of 18-55, 56-69 and 70-plus years, and those subgroups contained roughly 150, 30 and 60 TCR-sequenced participants, respectively.

Concerning this clone: There is no known antigen for this receptor. No base quality values were provided; no much bigger clone lies one nucleotide off.

Study-wide findings and limitations: CD4 TCRs associated with the vaccine covered the entire spike protein, and the dominant responses were in regions 160-218 and 743-854. Participants were mostly white British and included more females than males, and it was suggested by the authors that clonal diversity may have been underestimated. In the small 56-69-year group, the increase in depth fell short of significance, most likely because of low power. Reportedly, close to half of the unique spike-specific TCRs recognized epitopes lying outside the regions that are mutated in the B.1.351 and B.1.1.7 variants. Because no samples from the day 14 peak response were available, repertoires could be characterized only after the peak T cell response. Only six AZD1222 recipients were SARS-CoV-2 seropositive at baseline, limiting conclusions about previously exposed vaccinees. After two AZD1222 doses, spike-specific TCR breadth and depth were significantly higher than at day 0 and than in MenACWY recipients.

The CDR3 regions of human TCRbeta chains were analyzed by immunosequencing. The study's processing was this. Repertoire TCRs were matched against a reference library of SARS-CoV-2-specific TCRs generated with the MIRA antigen-specificity platform. Breadth was defined as the fraction of unique TCRs that were SARS-CoV-2-associated. Depth was defined as the fraction of total T cells that were SARS-CoV-2-associated. Using the MIRA data, each spike-specific TCR was mapped to the spike region that the TCR reacts to and placed in a CD4 or CD8 class. Log10-transformed breadth and depth values were compared by one-way ANOVA with Sidak's multiple comparisons tests. In TCRdb, the immuneACCESS table is reduced to in-frame sequences with V and J assigned. These tables do not hold every clone; where another copy was compared, an unresolved V gene accounts for under half, and the others remain unexplained. Clonal size and the V and J genes are those of that table, whereas D and trimming came from the DNA. The sample table shows approximately 100,000 clones, and 70% to 90% are seen once. The ten largest clones capture roughly 2.5% of the sample.

The time point tag for this specimen amounts to: about 28 days (+/-7) after the second vaccine dose. AZD1222 recipients given second doses at about 4 weeks or at about 12 weeks were pooled, since spike-specific TCR depth and breadth were not found to differ between the two schedules. The vaccinee samples were drawn from two UK trials, COV001 and COV002, one of which was a single-blind randomized controlled phase 2/3 trial testing AZD1222 (ChAdOx1 nCoV-19) in healthy adults. Trial participant PBMC samples were collected at day 0 and day 28 after the second dose for TCRbeta chain sequencing. The sequence came from an adult who received the AZD1222 COVID-19 vaccine. The sample here was peripheral blood, taken 28 days after the second AZD1222 dose.

CDR3 reads: CASSLGSPIELDTQYF. The DNA sequence is given as TGTGCCAGCAGTTTAGGGTCACCGATTGAGTTAGATACGCAGTATTTT. The rearranged segments are TRBV27 and TRBJ2-3, with an unclear D gene assignment. V loses 2 bases of germline sequence and J loses 5 bases, and the interval between the two ends is 17 bases. Per the germline V gene (reference sequence), MNHEY is the CDR1 and SMNVEV is the CDR2. The CDR3 spans 16 residues, from the cysteine through the phenylalanine. Just CDR3 DNA is preserved here, 48 bases in frame from base 1.